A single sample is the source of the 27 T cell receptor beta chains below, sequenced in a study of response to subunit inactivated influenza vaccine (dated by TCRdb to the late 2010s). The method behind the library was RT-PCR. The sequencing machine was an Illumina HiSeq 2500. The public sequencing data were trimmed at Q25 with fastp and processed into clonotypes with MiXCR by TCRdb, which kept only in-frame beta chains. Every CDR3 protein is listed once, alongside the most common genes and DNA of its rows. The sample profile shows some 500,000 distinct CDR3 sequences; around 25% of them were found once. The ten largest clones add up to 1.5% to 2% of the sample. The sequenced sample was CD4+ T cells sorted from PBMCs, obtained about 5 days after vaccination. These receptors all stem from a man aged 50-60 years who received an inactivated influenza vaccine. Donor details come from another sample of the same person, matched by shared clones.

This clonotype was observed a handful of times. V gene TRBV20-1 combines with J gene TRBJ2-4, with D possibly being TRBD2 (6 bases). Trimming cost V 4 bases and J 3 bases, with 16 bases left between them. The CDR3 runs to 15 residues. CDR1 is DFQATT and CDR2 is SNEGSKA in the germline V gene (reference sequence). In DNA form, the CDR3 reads TGCAGTGCTACCTCCTCTAGCGTGGGCAAAAACATTCAGTACTTC. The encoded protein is CSATSSSVGKNIQYF.

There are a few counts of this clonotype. CDR3 protein: CASSQGRQGYGYTF. Written as DNA, the CDR3 is TGCGCCAGCAGCCAAGGCAGACAGGGTTATGGCTACACCTTC. The chain uses TRBV4-3 and TRBJ1-2; 7 nucleotides align to TRBD1. The CDR3 has 14 residues. V was clipped by 1 base and J by 5 bases; unmatched bases: 4. The V gene's germline CDR1 is LGHNA and CDR2 YSLEER.

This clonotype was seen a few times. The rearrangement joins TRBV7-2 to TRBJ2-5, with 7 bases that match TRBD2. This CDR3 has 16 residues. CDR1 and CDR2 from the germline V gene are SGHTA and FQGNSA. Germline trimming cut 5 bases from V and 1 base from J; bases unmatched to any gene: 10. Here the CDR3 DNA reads TGTGCCAGCAGCCAAGGGACTACGGCGATCCAAGAGACCCAGTACTTC. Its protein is CASSQGTTAIQETQYF.

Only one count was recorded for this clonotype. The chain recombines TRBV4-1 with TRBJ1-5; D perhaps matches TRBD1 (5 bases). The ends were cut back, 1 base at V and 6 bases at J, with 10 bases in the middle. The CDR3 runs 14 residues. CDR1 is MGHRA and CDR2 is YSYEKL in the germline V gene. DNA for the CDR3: TGCGCCAGCAGCCAAGTCGGGGGAACTCAGCCCCAGCATTTT. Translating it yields CASSQVGGTQPQHF.

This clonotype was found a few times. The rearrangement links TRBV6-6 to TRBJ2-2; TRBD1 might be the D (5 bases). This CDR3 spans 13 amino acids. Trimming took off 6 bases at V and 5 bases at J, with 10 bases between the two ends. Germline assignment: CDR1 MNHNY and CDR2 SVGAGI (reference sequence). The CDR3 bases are TGTGCCAGCAGCTCGACAGAGACCGGGGAGCTGTTTTTT. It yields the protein CASSSTETGELFF.

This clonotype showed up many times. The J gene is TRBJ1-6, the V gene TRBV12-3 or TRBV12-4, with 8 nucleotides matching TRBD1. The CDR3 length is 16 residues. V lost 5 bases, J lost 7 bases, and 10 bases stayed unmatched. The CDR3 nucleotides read TGTGCCAGCAGTCCCGGGACAGGAGCTAGAAATTCACCCCTCCACTTT. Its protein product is CASSPGTGARNSPLHF.

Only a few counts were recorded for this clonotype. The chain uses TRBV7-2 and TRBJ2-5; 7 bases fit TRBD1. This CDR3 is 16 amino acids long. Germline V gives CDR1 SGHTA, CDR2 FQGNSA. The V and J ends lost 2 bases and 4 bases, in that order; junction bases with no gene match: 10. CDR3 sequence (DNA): TGTGCCAGCAGCTTACACAGGGGAGCAGTTGGAGAGACCCAGTACTTC. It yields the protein CASSLHRGAVGETQYF.

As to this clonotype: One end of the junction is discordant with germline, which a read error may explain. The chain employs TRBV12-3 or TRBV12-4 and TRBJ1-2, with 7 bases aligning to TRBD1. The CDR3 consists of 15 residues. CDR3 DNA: TGTGCCAGCACTTTAGCGGGACAGCGAGCCCATGGCTACACCTTC. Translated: CASTLAGQRAHGYTF.

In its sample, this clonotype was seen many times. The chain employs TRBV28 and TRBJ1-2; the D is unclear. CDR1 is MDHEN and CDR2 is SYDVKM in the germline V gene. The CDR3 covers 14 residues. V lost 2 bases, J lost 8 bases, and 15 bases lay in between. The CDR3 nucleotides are TGTGCCAGCAGTTTACCGGGTCTGAGAGAAGGCTACACCTTC. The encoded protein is CASSLPGLREGYTF.

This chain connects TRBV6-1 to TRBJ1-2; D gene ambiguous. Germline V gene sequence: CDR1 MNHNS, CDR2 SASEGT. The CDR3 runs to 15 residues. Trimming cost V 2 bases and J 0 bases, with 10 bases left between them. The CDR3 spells CASSESRFSNYGYTF. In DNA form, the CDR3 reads TGTGCCAGCAGTGAAAGTAGGTTTTCTAACTATGGCTACACCTTC.

In DNA form, the CDR3 reads TGTGCCAGCAGCAAGGACAGGAAAGAGACCCAGTACTTC. It specifies CASSKDRKETQYF. The gene calls are TRBV7-6 and TRBJ2-5, with 7 bases that match TRBD1. V lost 5 bases to trimming and J lost 3 bases; unmatched junction nucleotides: 3. The CDR3 covers 13 residues. Looked up from germline, CDR1 is SGHVS and CDR2 is FNYEAQ.

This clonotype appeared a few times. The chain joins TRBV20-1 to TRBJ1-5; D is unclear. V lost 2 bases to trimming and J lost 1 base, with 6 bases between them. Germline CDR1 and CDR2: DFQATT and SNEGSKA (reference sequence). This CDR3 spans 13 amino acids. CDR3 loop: CSARRESNQPQHF. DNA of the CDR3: TGCAGTGCTAGACGGGAAAGCAATCAGCCCCAGCATTTT.

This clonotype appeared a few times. In DNA form, the CDR3 reads TGTGCCAGCAGCCCGGGACTAGCTTGGCAGACCCAGTACTTC. It translates to CASSPGLAWQTQYF. The rearrangement links TRBV2 to TRBJ2-5; the match to TRBD2 covers 9 bases. The CDR3 totals 14 residues. V lost 6 bases, J lost 6 bases, and 8 bases stayed unmatched. The germline V gene encodes CDR1 SNHLY and CDR2 FYNNEI.

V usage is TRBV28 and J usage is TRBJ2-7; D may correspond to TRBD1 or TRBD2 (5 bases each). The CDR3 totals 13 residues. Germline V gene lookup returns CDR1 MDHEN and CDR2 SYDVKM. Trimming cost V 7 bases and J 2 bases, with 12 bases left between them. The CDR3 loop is CASMTAVTYEQYF. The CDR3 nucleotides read TGTGCCAGCATGACAGCGGTGACCTACGAGCAGTACTTC.

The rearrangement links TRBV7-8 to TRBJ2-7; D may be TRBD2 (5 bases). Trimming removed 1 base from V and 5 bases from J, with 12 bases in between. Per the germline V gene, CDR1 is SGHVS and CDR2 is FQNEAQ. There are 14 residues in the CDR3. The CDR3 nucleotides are TGTGCCAGCAGCTTAGTAACTAGTGGGGACGAGCAGTACTTC. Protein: CASSLVTSGDEQYF.

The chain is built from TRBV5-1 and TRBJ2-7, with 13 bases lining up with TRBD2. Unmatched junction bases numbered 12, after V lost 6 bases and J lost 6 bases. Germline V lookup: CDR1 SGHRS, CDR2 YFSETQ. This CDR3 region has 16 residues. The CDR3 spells CASTPNGLAGASEQYF. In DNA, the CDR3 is TGCGCCAGCACCCCCAACGGACTAGCGGGAGCTAGCGAGCAGTACTTC.

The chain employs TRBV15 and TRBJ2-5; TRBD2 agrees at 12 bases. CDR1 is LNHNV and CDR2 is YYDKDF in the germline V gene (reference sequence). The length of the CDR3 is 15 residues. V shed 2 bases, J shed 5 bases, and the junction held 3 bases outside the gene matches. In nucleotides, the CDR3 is TGTGCCACCAGCAGACTAGCGGGAGGGGTGGAGACCCAGTACTTC. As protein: CATSRLAGGVETQYF. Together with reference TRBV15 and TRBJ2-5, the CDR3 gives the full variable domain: DAMVIQNPRYQVTQFGKPVTLSCSQTLNHNVMYWYQQKSSQAPKLLFHYYDKDFNNEADTPDNFQSRRPNTSFCFLDIRSPGLGDTAMYLCATSRLAGGVETQYFGPGTRLLVL.

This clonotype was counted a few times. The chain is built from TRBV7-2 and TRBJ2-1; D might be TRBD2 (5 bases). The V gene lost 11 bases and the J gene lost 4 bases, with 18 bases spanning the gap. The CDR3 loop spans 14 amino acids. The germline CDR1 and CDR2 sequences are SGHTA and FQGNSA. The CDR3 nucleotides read TGTGCCGGCTCGGCAGGAGGATCGTACAATGAGCAGTTCTTC. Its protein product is CAGSAGGSYNEQFF.

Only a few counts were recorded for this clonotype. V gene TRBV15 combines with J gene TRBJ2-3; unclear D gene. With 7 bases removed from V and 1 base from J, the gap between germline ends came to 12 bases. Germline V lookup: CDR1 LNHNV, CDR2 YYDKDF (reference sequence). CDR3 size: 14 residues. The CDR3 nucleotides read TGTGCCACCAAGGGTGCGGCTGGCACAGATACGCAGTATTTT. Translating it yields CATKGAAGTDTQYF.

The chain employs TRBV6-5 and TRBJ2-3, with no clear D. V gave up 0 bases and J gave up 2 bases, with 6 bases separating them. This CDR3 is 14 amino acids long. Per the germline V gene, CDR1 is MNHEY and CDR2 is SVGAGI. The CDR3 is CASSYSYLTDTQYF. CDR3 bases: TGTGCCAGCAGTTACTCGTACCTCACAGATACGCAGTATTTT.

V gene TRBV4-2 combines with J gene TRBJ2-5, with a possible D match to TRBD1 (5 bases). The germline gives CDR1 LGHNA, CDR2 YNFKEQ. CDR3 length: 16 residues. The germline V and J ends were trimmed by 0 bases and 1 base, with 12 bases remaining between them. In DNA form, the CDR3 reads TGTGCCAGCAGCCAAGACCCCTCTCAGGGCCAAGAGACCCAGTACTTC. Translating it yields CASSQDPSQGQETQYF.

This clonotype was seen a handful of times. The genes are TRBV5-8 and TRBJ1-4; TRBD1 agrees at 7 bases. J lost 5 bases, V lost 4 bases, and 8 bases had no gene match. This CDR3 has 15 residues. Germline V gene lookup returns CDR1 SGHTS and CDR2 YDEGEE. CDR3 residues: CASSGHRDRNEKLFF. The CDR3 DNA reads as TGTGCCAGCAGCGGACACCGGGACAGAAATGAAAAACTGTTTTTT.

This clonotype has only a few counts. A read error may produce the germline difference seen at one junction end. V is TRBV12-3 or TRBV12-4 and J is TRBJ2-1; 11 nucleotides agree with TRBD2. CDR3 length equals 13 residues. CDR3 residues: CASSLLAGGPIPF. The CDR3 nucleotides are TGTGCCAGCAGTTTATTAGCGGGGGGGCCAATTCCCTTC.

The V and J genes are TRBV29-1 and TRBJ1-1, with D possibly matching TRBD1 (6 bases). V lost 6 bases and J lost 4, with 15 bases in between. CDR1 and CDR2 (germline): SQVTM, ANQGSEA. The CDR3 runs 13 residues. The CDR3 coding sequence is TGCAGCGTCCTTTTTACAGGGAGCACTGAAGCTTTCTTT. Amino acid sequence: CSVLFTGSTEAFF. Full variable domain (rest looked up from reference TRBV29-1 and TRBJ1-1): SAVISQKPSRDICQRGTSLTIQCQVDSQVTMMFWYRQQPGQSLTLIATANQGSEATYESGFVIDKFPISRPNLTFSTLTVSNMSPEDSSIYLCSVLFTGSTEAFFGQGTRLTVV.

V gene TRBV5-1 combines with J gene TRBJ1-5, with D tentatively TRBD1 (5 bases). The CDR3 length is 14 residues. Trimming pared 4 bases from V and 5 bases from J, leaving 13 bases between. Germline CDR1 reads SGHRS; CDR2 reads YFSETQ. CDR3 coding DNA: TGCGCCAGCAGCCCTACTTCGGGGGATCAGCCCCAGCATTTT. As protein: CASSPTSGDQPQHF.

The CDR3 loop is CASSLGDPAGGEKLFF. CDR3 DNA sequence: TGTGCCAGCAGCTTAGGGGATCCAGCGGGTGGTGAAAAACTGTTTTTT. The rearrangement uses TRBV7-8 and TRBJ1-4; no clear D gene. Germline V CDR1 and CDR2: SGHVS, FQNEAQ. V was cut by 1 base and J by 7 bases, with 16 bases left in between. CDR3 length: 16 amino acids.

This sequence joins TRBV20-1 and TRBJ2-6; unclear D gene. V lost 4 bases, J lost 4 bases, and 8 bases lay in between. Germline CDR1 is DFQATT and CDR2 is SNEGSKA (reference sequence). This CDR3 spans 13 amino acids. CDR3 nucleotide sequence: TGCAGTGCTAACTGGGCCGGGGCCAACGTCCTGACTTTC. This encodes CSANWAGANVLTF.